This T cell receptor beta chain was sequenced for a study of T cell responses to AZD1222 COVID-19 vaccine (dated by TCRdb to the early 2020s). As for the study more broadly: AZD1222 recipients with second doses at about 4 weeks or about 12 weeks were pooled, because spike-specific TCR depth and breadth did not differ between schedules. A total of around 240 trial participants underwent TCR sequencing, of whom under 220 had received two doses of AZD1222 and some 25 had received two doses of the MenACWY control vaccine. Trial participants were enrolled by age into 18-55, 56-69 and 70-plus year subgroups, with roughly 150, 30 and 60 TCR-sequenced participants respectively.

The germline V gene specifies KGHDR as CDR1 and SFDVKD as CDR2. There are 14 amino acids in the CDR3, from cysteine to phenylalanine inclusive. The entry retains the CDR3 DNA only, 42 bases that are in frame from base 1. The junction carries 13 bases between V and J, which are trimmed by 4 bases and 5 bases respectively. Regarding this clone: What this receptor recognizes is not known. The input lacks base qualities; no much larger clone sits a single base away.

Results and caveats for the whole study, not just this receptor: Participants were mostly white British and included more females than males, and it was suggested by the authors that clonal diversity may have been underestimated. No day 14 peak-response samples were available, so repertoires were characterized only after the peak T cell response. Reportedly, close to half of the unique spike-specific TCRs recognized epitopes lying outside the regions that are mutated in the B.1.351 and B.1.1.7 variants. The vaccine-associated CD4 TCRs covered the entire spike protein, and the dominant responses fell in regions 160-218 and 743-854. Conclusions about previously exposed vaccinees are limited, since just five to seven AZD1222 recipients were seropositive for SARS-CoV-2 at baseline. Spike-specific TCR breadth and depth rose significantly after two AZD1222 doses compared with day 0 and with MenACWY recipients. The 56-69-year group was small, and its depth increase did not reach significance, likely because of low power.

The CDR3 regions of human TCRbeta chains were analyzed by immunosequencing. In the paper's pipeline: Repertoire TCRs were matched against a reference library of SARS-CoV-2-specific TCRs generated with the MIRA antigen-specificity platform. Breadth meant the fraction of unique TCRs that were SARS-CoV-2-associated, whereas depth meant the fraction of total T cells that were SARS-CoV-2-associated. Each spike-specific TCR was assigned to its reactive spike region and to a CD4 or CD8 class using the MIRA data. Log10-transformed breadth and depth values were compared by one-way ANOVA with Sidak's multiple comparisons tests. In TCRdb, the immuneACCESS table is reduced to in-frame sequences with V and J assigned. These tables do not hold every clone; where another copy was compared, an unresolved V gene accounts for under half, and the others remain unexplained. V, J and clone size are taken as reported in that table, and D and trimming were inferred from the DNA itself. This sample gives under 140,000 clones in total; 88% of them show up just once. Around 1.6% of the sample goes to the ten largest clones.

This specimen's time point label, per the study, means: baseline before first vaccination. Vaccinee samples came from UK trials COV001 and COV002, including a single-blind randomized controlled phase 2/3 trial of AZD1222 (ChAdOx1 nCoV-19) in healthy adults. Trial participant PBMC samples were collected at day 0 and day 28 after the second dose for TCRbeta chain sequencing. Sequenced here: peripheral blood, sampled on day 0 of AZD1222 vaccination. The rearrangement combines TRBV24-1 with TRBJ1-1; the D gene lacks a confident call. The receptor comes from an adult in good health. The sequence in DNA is TGTGCCACCAGTGACCCCCTCGTGGGAACTGAAGCTTTCTTT. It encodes CATSDPLVGTEAFF.